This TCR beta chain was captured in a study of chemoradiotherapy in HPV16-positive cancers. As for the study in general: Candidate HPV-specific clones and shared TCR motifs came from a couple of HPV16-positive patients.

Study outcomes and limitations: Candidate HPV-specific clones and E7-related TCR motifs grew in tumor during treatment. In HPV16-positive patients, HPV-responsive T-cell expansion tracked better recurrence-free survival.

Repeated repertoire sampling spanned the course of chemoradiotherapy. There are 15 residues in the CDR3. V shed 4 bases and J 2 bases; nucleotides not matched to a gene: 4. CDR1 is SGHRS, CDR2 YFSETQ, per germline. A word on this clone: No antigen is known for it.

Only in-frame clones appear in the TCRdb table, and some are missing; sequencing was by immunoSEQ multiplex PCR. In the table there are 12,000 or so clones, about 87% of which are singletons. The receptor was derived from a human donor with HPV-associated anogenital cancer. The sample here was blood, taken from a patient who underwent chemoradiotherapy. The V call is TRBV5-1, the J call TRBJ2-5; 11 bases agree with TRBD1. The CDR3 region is CASSLGTGGQETQYF. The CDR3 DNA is TGCGCCAGCAGCCTCGGGACAGGGGGGCAAGAGACCCAGTACTTC. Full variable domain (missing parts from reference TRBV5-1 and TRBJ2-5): KAGVTQTPRYLIKTRGQQVTLSCSPISGHRSVSWYQQTPGQGLQFLFEYFSETQRNKGNFPGRFSGRQFSNSRSEMNVSTLELGDSALYLCASSLGTGGQETQYFGPGTRLLVL.